The 9 T cell receptor beta chains listed next were all sequenced from one sample in a study of radiation and T cells in renal cell carcinoma. Time point defined: blood 4 weeks post-SBRT, at nephrectomy. Treatment here: 15 Gy SBRT to primary tumor, nephrectomy 4 weeks later. The assay was immunoSEQ multiplex PCR, and TCRdb's table has in-frame clones only and misses some. In the table there are about 90,000 clones, about 82% of which are singletons. The material was blood, obtained from a patient whose treatment included radiotherapy and nephrectomy. Receptors originate from a man aged 50-59 years with renal cell carcinoma.

The V call is TRBV2, the J call TRBJ1-2; D gene uncertain. The CDR3 totals 11 residues. Germline CDR1 and CDR2: SNHLY and FYNNEI. V was shortened by 6 bases and J by 8 bases, with 10 bases between the two germline ends. In DNA, the CDR3 is TGTGCCAGCAGAGTGGGGTCCGGCTACACCTTC. This codes for CASRVGSGYTF.

The chain joins TRBV11-2 to TRBJ1-1; tentative D call: TRBD1 (5 bases). The CDR3 length is 14 residues. Germline lookup yields CDR1 SGHAT and CDR2 FQNNGV. V shed 1 base and J shed 3 bases, with 9 bases lying between them. CDR3 region: CASSLVWGDTEAFF. CDR3 DNA sequence: TGTGCCAGCAGCTTAGTTTGGGGGGACACTGAAGCTTTCTTT. The full variable domain, with the rest looked up from reference TRBV11-2 and TRBJ1-1, is EAGVAQSPRYKIIEKRQSVAFWCNPISGHATLYWYQQILGQGPKLLIQFQNNGVVDDSQLPKDRFSAERLKGVDSTLKIQPAKLEDSAVYLCASSLVWGDTEAFFGQGTRLTVV.

This chain connects TRBV28 to TRBJ1-2; 7 bases are a match to TRBD1. Germline V gene lookup returns CDR1 MDHEN and CDR2 SYDVKM. The CDR3 runs to 13 residues. The trim removed 9 bases at V and 5 bases at J, leaving 9 bases unmatched. Here the CDR3 DNA reads TGTGCCAGTACGACAGGGTTGAATTATGGCTACACCTTC. It translates to CASTTGLNYGYTF.

This clone was counted only a few times. The chain recombines TRBV5-1 with TRBJ1-5, with a tentative D call TRBD1 (6 bases). V was clipped by 1 base and J by 4 bases, with 6 bases between them. The germline gives CDR1 SGHRS, CDR2 YFSETQ. The CDR3 spans 13 residues. CDR3 in amino acids: CASSLQGNQPQHF. The CDR3 DNA is TGCGCCAGCAGCTTGCAGGGGAATCAGCCCCAGCATTTT.

The chain joins TRBV5-6 to TRBJ2-5; a weak D match, TRBD1 (5 bases). Trimming shortened V by 9 bases and J by 3 bases, and 9 bases separated the two germline ends. The CDR3 totals 11 residues. CDR1 SGHDT and CDR2 YYEEEE come from the germline V gene. The CDR3 loop is CAITGEETQYF. CDR3 nucleotide sequence: TGTGCCATCACAGGCGAAGAGACCCAGTACTTC.

V gene TRBV19 combines with J gene TRBJ2-5; 11 nucleotides match TRBD2. The germline V gene has CDR1 LNHDA and CDR2 SQIVND (reference sequence). The CDR3 consists of 16 residues. V was pared by 3 bases and J by 4 bases, with 7 bases of the junction left unmatched. CDR3 protein: CASSIGSGGAGETQYF. Written as DNA, the CDR3 is TGTGCCAGTAGTATTGGTAGCGGGGGGGCTGGAGAGACCCAGTACTTC.

This chain connects TRBV11-2 to TRBJ2-7, with a weak D call TRBD2 (7 bases). The CDR3 spans 17 residues. Germline CDR1 SGHAT, CDR2 FQNNGV. Trimming took 5 bases from V and 1 from J, leaving 21 bases between them. The CDR3, as DNA: TGTGCCAGCAGCCCCCTAGTGGGGGGCGGGAGTTCCTACGAGCAGTACTTC. It is translated as CASSPLVGGGSSYEQYF.

The V call is TRBV27, the J call TRBJ1-1, with TRBD1 identical over 7 bases. The CDR3 is 14 residues long. Germline V gives CDR1 MNHEY, CDR2 SMNVEV (reference sequence). Germline trimming cut 5 bases from V and 1 base from J; bases unmatched to any gene: 4. Here the CDR3 DNA reads TGTGCCAGCAGTCCAAGGACAGGGAACACTGAAGCTTTCTTT. Its translation: CASSPRTGNTEAFF.

V gene TRBV2 combines with J gene TRBJ1-2; TRBD1 matches 7 bases. V trimming: 0 bases; J trimming: 6 bases; junction bases outside the gene matches: 7. The CDR3 is made up of 15 amino acids. CDR1 is SNHLY, CDR2 FYNNEI, per germline. The CDR3 loop is CASSEASIRGDGYTF. The CDR3 DNA follows: TGTGCCAGCAGTGAAGCGAGCATCAGGGGGGATGGCTACACCTTC.